This T cell receptor beta chain was identified in a study of T cell clonotyping in hematopoietic cell transplantation (dated by TCRdb to the early 2020s). Context from the whole study: A total of under 150 blood samples were collected in the study from some 37 consecutive transplant recipients and their related donors. Recruitment of patients was conducted between September 2015 and January 2017, and follow-up was continued until September 2020 or death. The paper as a whole reports these results and caveats: Recipient TCR diversity fell after transplant, with pathologically expanded clonotypes rising progressively from day 30 to day 180. Overlap with donor repertoires was found for only a small fraction of recipient repertoires, with over 95% found to appear de novo at the given depth. Donor and pretransplant recipient Inverse Simpson Index values predicted broader posttransplant TCR repertoire diversity. The sample size was limited and the cells went unsorted, which meant the CD4 and CD8 repertoire contributions could not be told apart.

TCR beta CDR3 regions were amplified from genomic DNA with the immunoSEQ assay, a bias-controlled multiplex PCR using V- and J-specific primers. In a second PCR step, the CDR3 amplicons were tagged with a proprietary barcode plus Illumina adapter sequences. CDR3 libraries were sequenced on an Illumina MiSeq instrument. The study's own analysis went as follows. Export and quality control were done with immunoSEQ Analyzer 3.0, while downstream analyses used R Bioconductor and Immunarch. Only productive rearrangements within the normalized downsampled data set were used in the calculation of repertoire metrics. In the normalized cohort, a clonotype counted as pathologically expanded if the clonotype was larger than 5 templates. The Inverse Simpson Index served as the measure of repertoire diversity. CMV-specificity analyses were carried out on the non-normalized data set to capture all clonotypes. TCRdb's version of the immuneACCESS table is confined to in-frame rearrangements and falls short of the full clone set. An unresolved V gene accounts for under half of the shortfall where checked; the remainder is of unknown origin. The DNA gave D and trimming, while V, J and clone size come from that table. The sample profile shows some 9,300 clones; 40% to 65% of them were found once. Of the sample, roughly 13% is held by the ten largest clones.

Reading the label with the study, this specimen's time point is: 100 days after allo-HCT. Blood from recipients was drawn roughly 28 days before transplant, then again at days 30, 100 and 180 after transplant. Using Nuclei Lysis Solution, genomic DNA was extracted from unfractionated peripheral blood mononuclear cells that were either fresh or cryopreserved. This clone occurred a few times. Its target antigen remains unknown. Base-call qualities are not available, and no considerably larger clone is one nucleotide away. The TCR sequence derives from a female patient aged 50-59 years who had an allogeneic stem cell transplant from an unrelated donor, so the T cells may come from the graft donor. Some clones in this sample may be carry-over from other donors' samples. The sample in question was peripheral blood mononuclear cells, obtained 100 days after allogeneic stem cell transplant.

The CDR3 protein sequence reads: CASNPRAFF. The DNA is TGTGCCTCGAACCCAAGGGCTTTCTTT. The sequence joins TRBV30 to TRBJ1-1; there is no confident call for the D gene. The CDR3 contains 9 residues, cysteine and phenylalanine counted. The retained sequence is limited to the CDR3, 27 bases, with the frame set at the first base. V is pared back by 7 bases and J by 11 bases, with 11 bases lying between the germline termini. The germline V gene (reference sequence) supplies CDR1 GTSNPN and CDR2 SVGIG. The full variable domain, with segments outside the CDR3 supplied by the reference TRBV30 and TRBJ1-1 proteins, appears as SQTIHQWPATLVQPVGSPLSLECTVEGTSNPNLYWYRQAAGRGLQLLFYSVGIGQISSEVPQNLSASRPQDRQFILSSKKLLLSDSGFYLCASNPRAFFGQGTRLTVV.